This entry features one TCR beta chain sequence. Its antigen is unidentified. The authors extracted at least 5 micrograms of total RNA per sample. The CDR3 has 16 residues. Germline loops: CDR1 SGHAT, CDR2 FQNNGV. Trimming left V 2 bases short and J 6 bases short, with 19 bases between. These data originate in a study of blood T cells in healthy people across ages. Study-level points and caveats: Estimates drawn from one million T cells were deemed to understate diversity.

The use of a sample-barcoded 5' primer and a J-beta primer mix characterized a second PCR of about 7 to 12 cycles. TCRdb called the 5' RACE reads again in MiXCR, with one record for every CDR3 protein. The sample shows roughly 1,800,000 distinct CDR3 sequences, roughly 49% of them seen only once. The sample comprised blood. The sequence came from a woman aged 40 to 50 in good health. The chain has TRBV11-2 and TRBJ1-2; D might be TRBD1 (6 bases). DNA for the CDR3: TGTGCCAGCAGCTTAAATCCCAGGGGTTGGTACGATGGCTACACCTTC. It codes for CASSLNPRGWYDGYTF.